The clone carrying this T cell receptor (beta chain) was recorded a few times. The antigen remains undetermined. Naive CD4+ cells were CD45RA-selected; the remaining cells were memory. Trimming took 5 bases from V and 4 from J, leaving 20 bases between them. This CDR3 has 16 residues. The germline V gene encodes CDR1 MDHEN and CDR2 SYDVKM. The data stem from a study of shared clonotypes between healthy human individuals. Points from the study as a whole: Among several donors, roughly 5.5% of naive CD4 clonotypes were found in common.

The repertoire was sequenced with immunoSEQ multiplex PCR; TCRdb's copy has only in-frame clones and lacks some. In the table there are approximately 980,000 clones, more than 75% of which are singletons. The specimen was memory CD4+ T cells sorted from blood. Indicated subset: CD45RA-negative fraction. The sequence was obtained from a man aged 18 to 30 in good health. The V gene is TRBV28, the J gene TRBJ1-1, with a possible D match to TRBD1 (5 bases). The CDR3 protein is CASSGRDPQWGTEAFF. As DNA, the CDR3 is TGTGCCAGCAGTGGCCGGGACCCACAATGGGGCACTGAAGCTTTCTTT.